The clone carrying this TCR beta chain has a count of ten or more. These data are taken from a study of read filtering for tumor transcriptome and immune sequencing. V lost 3 bases and J lost 15; bases outside the gene matches: 10. Germline V gene sequence: CDR1 MRHNA, CDR2 SNTAGT. The CDR3 consists of 13 residues. From approximately 400 ng of RNA, a library with molecular barcoded alpha/delta and beta/gamma adaptors was made. TCRdb ran MiXCR on the reads and lists one entry per CDR3 protein. The profile shows around 38,000 distinct CDR3 sequences, roughly an eighth of them singletons. The V call is TRBV6-4, the J call TRBJ2-1; 8 bases map to TRBD2. The receptor comes from a donor aged 40 or over with multiple myeloma. Sequencing used a population of CD138-negative cells sorted from bone marrow. DNA of the CDR3: TGTGCCAGCAGTGAGAGCGAGCGGGAGACCCCGTTCTTC. This encodes CASSESERETPFF.